This TCR beta chain comes out of a study of blood T cell repertoires in COVID-19 (dated by TCRdb to about 2020). About the investigation overall: Samples from collaborators originated in the United States, Italy and Spain and spanned both the acute and convalescent phases of COVID-19. The samples were drawn from the first 160 participants of the ongoing ImmuneRACE study and from 1,254 subjects provided by 6 global collaborators. HLA class I and class II types, where available, came from metadata supplied by the sample provider rather than from assay-based typing. The prospective study material was composed of cDNA or gDNA derived from T cells, B-cell-depleted T cells, or PBMCs. Subjects who had been exposed to COVID-19, were actively infected with it, or had recovered from it provided the deeply sampled blood TCRbeta repertoires that made up the dataset. The sample metadata nearly always contained a de-identified subject ID, COVID-19 status, age in years and sex. The repertoires were made available in a free public database intended to serve as a resource for research on the immune response to SARS-CoV-2. The investigation overall reported the following: How much clinical and demographic metadata was included differed by source and by participant, and the metadata was provided uncurated.

TCRbeta CDR3 regions were amplified from genomic DNA using the immunoSEQ Assay, a bias-controlled multiplex PCR. The authors processed their data as follows. The number of nucleated cells in each sample was estimated from the amplification of reference gene primers within the assay. Sequence reads were collapsed and filtered to measure the absolute abundance of every unique TCRbeta CDR3 rearrangement. Productive Simpson clonality was computed per sample as the square root of Simpson's diversity index over productive rearrangements. This immuneACCESS table, as held by TCRdb, lists in-frame sequences with V and J called but not all clones. Of the missing ones, under half trace to an unresolved V gene in checked studies; the others have no known cause. That table gives V, J and clone size, and the DNA gave D and trimming. In this sample the table shows 250,000 to 300,000 clones, around 90% of which occur a single time. Together, the top ten hold around 1.1% of the sample.

For this clone: What antigen it recognizes has not been identified. No much larger clonotype is one base removed from it; base qualities were not supplied.

Participants in the prospective study were aged roughly 18 to 100 years, lived in 20 to 25 United States geographic areas, and enrolled through a virtual design. In the prospective study, cohorts were assigned on the basis of participant-reported clinical history obtained from a screening survey and a study questionnaire. For ImmuneRACE Cohort 3, a participant was defined as recovered based on two consecutive negative NP/OP PCR tests, clearance by a healthcare professional, or resolution of symptoms. Each participant in the prospective study had whole blood, serum and a nasopharyngeal or oropharyngeal swab collected by mobile phlebotomists. Additional blood draws and questionnaires over a 2-month period could optionally be provided by prospective study participants. Before DNA extraction, blood samples from the prospective study were shipped at room temperature or frozen. The sequenced material came from PBMCs or T cells enriched from blood (not recorded which). This TCR came from a woman aged 25 to 39 who had recovered from COVID-19.

The CDR3 here reads CASSSLRTGENEKLFF. The nucleotide sequence reads as follows: TGTGCCAGCAGTAGCCTGCGGACAGGGGAAAATGAAAAACTGTTTTTT. The chain links TRBV6-6 with TRBJ1-4, with TRBD1 identical over 9 junction bases. Spanning cysteine to phenylalanine, the CDR3 consists of 16 amino acids. Only the CDR3 part of the read is kept: 48 bases, read in frame from the first base. Sequences MNHNY (CDR1) and SVGAGI (CDR2) are obtained from the germline V gene (reference sequence). V trim: 5 bases; J trim: 5 bases; unmatched bases: 9.